The T cell receptor beta chain described here comes from a study of a mutant IDH1 vaccine in newly diagnosed glioma. Across the study: Visits designated V12 and V13 were conducted at weeks 35 and 47, respectively.

Notes on this clone: Antigen: not known.

Time point given: week 35, safety follow-up. The study gave 300 ug of mutant IDH1 20-mer peptide per vaccine dose, with topical imiquimod. Data came from immunoSEQ multiplex PCR; TCRdb stores just in-frame clones and leaves some out. This sample has about 69,000 clones, with around 87% found just once. This CDR3 spans 14 amino acids. CDR1 and CDR2 (germline): SGDLS, YYNGEE. V was pared by 4 bases and J by 4 bases, with 15 bases between. This TCR was recovered from a man aged 30 to 39 with glioma. Material: PBMCs, obtained from a glioma patient whose treatment included an IDH1 peptide vaccine. The chain recombines TRBV9 with TRBJ2-7; D is perhaps TRBD1 or TRBD2 (6 bases each). In nucleotides, the CDR3 is TGTGCCAGCAGCTTTGGGGGGCTTGGGTACGAGCAGTACTTC. Its translation: CASSFGGLGYEQYF.